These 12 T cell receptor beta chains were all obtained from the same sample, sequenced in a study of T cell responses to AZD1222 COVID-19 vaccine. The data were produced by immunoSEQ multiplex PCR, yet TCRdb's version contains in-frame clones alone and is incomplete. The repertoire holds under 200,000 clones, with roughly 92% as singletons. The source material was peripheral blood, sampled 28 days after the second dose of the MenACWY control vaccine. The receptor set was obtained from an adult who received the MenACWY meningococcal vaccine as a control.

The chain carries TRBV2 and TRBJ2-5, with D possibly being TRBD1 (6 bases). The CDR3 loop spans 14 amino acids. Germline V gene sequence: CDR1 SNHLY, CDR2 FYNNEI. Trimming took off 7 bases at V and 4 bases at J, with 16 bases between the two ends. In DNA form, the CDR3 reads TGTGCCAGCATTTACAGGGTAGCTGGAGAGACCCAGTACTTC. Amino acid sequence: CASIYRVAGETQYF.

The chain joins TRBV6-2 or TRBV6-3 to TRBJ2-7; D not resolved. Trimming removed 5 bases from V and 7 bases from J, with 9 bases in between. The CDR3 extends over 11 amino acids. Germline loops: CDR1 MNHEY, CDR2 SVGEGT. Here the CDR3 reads CASSLTGEQYF. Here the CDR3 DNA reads TGTGCCAGCAGTCTTACCGGGGAGCAGTACTTC.

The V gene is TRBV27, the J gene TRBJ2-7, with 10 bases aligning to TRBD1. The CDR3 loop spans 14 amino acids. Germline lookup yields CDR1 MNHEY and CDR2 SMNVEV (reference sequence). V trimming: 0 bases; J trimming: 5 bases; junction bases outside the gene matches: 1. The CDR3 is CASSLSGTGDEQYF. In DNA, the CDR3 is TGTGCCAGCAGTTTATCCGGGACAGGGGACGAGCAGTACTTC.

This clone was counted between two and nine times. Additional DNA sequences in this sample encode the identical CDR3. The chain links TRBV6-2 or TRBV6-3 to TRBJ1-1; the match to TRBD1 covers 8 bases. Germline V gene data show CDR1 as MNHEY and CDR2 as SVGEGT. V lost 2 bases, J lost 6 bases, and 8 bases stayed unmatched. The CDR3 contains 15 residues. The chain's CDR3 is CASSYPGQGGPEAFF. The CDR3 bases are TGTGCCAGCAGTTACCCCGGACAGGGCGGACCTGAAGCTTTCTTT.

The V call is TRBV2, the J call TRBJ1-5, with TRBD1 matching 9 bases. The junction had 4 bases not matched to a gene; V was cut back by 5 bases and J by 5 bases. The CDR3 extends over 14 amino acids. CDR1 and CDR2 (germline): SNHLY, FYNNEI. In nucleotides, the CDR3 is TGTGCCAGCAGTCGACAGGGGGGTGATCAGCCCCAGCATTTT. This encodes CASSRQGGDQPQHF.

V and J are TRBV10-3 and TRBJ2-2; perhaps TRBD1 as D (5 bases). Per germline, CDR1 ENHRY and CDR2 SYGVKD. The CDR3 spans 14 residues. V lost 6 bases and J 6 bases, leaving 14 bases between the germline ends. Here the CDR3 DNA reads TGTGCCATCAGAAATCAGGGTCTGGCCGGGGAGCTGTTTTTT. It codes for CAIRNQGLAGELFF.

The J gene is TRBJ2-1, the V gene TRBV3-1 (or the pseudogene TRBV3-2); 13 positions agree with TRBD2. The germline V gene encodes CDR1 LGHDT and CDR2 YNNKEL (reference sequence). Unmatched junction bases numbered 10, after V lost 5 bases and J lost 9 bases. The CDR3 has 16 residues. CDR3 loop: CASSSWTSGSLSEQFF. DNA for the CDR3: TGTGCCAGCAGCTCCTGGACTAGCGGGAGTTTGTCTGAGCAGTTCTTC.

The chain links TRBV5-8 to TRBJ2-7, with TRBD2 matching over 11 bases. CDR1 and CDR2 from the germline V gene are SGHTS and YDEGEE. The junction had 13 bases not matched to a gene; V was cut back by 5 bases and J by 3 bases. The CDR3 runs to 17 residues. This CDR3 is CASRQIAGGPVDYEQYF. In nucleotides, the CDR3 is TGTGCCAGCAGGCAGATAGCGGGAGGGCCGGTGGACTACGAGCAGTACTTC.

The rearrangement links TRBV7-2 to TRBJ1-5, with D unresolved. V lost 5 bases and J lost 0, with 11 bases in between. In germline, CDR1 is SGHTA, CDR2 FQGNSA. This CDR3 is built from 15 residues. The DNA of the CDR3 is TGTGCCAGCAGCGTAGGGATGAGTAGCAATCAGCCCCAGCATTTT. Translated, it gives CASSVGMSSNQPQHF.

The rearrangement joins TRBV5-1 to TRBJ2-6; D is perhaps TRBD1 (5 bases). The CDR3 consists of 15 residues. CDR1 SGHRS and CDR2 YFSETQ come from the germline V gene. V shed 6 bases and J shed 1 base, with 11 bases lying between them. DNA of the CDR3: TGCGCCAGCACCCCGACAGTTTCTGGGGCCAACGTCCTGACTTTC. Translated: CASTPTVSGANVLTF.

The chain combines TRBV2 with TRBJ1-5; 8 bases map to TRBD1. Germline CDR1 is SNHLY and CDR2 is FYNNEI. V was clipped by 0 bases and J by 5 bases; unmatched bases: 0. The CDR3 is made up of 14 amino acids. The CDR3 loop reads CASSEADRDQPQHF. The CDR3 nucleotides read TGTGCCAGCAGTGAAGCGGACAGGGATCAGCCCCAGCATTTT.

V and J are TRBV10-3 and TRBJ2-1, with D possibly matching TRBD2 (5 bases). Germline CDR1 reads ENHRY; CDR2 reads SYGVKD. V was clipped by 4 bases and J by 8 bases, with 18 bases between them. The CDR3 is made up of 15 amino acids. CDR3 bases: TGTGCCATCAGTGGGACCGGCACTAGAGGCGATGAGCAGTTCTTC. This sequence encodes CAISGTGTRGDEQFF.